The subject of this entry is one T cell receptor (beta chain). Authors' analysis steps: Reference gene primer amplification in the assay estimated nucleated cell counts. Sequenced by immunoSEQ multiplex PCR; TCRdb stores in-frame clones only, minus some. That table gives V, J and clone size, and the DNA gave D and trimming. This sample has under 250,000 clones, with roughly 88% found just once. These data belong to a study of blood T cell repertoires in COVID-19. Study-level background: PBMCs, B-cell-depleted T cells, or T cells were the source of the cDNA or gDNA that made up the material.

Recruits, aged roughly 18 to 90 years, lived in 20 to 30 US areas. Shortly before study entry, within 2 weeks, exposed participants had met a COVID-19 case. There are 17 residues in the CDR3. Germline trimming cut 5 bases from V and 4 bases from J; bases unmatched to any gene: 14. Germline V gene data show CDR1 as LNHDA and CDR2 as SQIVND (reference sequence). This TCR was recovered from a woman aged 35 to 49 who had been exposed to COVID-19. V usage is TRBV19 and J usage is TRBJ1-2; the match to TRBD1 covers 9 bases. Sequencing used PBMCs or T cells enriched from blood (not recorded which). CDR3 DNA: TGTGCCAGTAGTCGCGGGGGAATCGACAGGGGGGTCTATGGCTACACCTTC. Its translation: CASSRGGIDRGVYGYTF. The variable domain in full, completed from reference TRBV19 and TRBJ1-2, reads DGGITQSPKYLFRKEGQNVTLSCEQNLNHDAMYWYRQDPGQGLRLIYYSQIVNDFQKGDIAEGYSVSREKKESFPLTVTSAQKNPTAFYLCASSRGGIDRGVYGYTFGSGTRLTVV.